This TCR beta chain was recorded in a study of blood T cell repertoires in COVID-19. The wider study: Acute and convalescent COVID-19 samples came from the United States, Italy and Spain. PBMCs, B-cell-depleted T cells, or T cells provided the cDNA or gDNA that made up the material.

Germline values: CDR1 LNHDA, CDR2 SQIVND (reference sequence). After removal of 7 bases from V and 2 bases from J, the junction contained 7 bases not matched to a gene. The CDR3 sequence is 15 residues long. As handled by the study authors: Amplification with reference gene primers provided the estimates of nucleated cell counts. Measured with immunoSEQ multiplex PCR; TCRdb has only the in-frame clones, and not every one. For V, J and clone size, that table is used; D and trimming come from the DNA. Found here are approximately 290,000 clones, approximately 85% of them singletons; the top ten hold about 1%. Seattle cases were enrolled at active infection and followed longitudinally.

Input material: peripheral blood. The receptor comes from a human donor with COVID-19, enrolled during active disease. The donor label of this sample is uncertain. The V call is TRBV19, the J call TRBJ1-2; TRBD1 matches at 10 bases. The chain's CDR3 is CASTDKGQGNYGYTF. CDR3 coding DNA: TGTGCCAGTACCGATAAGGGACAGGGGAACTATGGCTACACCTTC.